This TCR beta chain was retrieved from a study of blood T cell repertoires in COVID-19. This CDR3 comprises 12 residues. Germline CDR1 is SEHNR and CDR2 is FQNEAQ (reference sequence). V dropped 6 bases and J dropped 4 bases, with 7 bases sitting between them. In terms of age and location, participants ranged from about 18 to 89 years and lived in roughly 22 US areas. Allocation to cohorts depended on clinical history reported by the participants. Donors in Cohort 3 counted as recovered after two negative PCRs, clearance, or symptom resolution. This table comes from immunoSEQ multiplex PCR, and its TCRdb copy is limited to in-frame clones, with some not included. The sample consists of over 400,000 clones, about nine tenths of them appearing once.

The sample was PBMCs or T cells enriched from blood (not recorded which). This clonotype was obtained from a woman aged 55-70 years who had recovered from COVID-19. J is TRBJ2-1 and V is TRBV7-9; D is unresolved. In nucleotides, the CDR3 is TGTGCCAGCAGTTCCCATTACAATGAGCAGTTCTTC. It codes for CASSSHYNEQFF.